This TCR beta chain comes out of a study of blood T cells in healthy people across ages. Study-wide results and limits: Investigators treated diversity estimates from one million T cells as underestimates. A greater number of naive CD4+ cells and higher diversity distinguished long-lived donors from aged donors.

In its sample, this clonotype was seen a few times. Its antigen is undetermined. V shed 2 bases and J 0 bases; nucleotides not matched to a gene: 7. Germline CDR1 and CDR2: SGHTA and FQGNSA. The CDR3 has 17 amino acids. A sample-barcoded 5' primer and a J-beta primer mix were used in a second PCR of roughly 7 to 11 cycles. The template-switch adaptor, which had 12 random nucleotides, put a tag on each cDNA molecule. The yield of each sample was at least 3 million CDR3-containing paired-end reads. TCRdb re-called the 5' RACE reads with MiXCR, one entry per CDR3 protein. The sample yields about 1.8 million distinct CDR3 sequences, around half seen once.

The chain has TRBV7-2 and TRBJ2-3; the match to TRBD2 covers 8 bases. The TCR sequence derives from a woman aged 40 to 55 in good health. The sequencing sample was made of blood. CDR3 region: CASSLRGSGISTDTQYF. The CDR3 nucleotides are TGTGCCAGCAGCTTAAGAGGTAGCGGGATTAGCACAGATACGCAGTATTTT. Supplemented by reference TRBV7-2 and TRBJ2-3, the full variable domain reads GAGVSQSPSNKVTEKGKDVELRCDPISGHTALYWYRQSLGQGLEFLIYFQGNSAPDKSGLPSDRFSAERTGGSVSTLTIQRTQQEDSAVYLCASSLRGSGISTDTQYFGPGTRLTVL.